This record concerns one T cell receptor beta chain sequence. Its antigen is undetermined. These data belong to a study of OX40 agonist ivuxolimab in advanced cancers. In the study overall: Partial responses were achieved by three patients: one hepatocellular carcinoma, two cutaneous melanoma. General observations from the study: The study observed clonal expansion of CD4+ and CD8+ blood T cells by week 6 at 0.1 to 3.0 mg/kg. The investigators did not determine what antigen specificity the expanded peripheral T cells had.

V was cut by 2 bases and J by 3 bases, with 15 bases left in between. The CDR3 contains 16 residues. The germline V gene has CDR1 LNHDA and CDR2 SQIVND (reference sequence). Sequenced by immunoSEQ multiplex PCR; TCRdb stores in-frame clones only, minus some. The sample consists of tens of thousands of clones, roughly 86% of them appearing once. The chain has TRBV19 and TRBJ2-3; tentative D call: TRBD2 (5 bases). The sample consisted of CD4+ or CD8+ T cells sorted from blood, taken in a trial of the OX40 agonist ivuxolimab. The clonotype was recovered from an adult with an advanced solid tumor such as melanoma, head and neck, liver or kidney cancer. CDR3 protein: CASSIFEGFGTDTQYF. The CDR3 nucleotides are TGTGCCAGTAGTATATTCGAGGGTTTTGGTACAGATACGCAGTATTTT.